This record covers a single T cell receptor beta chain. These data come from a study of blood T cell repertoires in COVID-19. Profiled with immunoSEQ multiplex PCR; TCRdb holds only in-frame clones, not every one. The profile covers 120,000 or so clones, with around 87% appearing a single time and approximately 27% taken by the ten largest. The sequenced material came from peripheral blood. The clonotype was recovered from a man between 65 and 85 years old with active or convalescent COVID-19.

CDR3 nucleotides: TGTGCCAGCAGCGCTACAGGACAGGGTCCGTCCGGCTACACCTTC. Its translation: CASSATGQGPSGYTF. The chain is built from TRBV6-1 and TRBJ1-2; 8 nucleotides match TRBD1. CDR1 MNHNS and CDR2 SASEGT come from the germline V gene. Trimming took 6 bases from V and 8 from J; bases not matched to a gene: 14. There are 15 residues in the CDR3.